These 13 T cell receptor beta chains were all obtained from the same sample, sequenced in a study of radiotherapy plus CTLA-4 blockade in lung cancer. This table comes from immunoSEQ multiplex PCR, and its TCRdb copy is limited to in-frame clones, with some not included. This table has some 49,000 clones, more than 75% appearing once. This material consisted of peripheral blood, taken from a patient treated with radiotherapy plus ipilimumab. These receptors were obtained from a human donor with non-small cell lung cancer whose response to radiotherapy plus ipilimumab could not be evaluated.

The rearrangement joins TRBV10-2 to TRBJ2-7; no clear D. Germline V gene data show CDR1 as WSHSY and CDR2 as SAAADI. Trimming left V 0 bases short and J 0 bases short, with 6 bases between. The CDR3 loop spans 14 amino acids. The CDR3 reads CASSESRSSYEQYF. The CDR3 DNA sequence: TGCGCCAGCAGTGAGTCAAGGAGCTCCTACGAGCAGTACTTC.

This sequence joins TRBV7-9 and TRBJ1-5; tentative D call: TRBD1 (5 bases). There are 14 residues in the CDR3. Trimming removed 0 bases at V and 2 bases at J, with 5 bases between. CDR1 and CDR2 (germline): SEHNR, FQNEAQ (reference sequence). The chain's CDR3 is CASSLAGGNQPQHF. The CDR3 DNA reads as TGTGCCAGCAGCTTAGCAGGGGGCAATCAGCCCCAGCATTTT.

This clone occurred once. The gene calls are TRBV7-2 and TRBJ2-1; TRBD2 is a possible D gene (5 bases). The CDR3 runs to 15 residues. Per the germline V gene, CDR1 is SGHTA and CDR2 is FQGNSA. V was shortened by 3 bases and J by 4 bases, with 13 bases between the two germline ends. The CDR3 DNA follows: TGTGCCAGCAGCTTTAGAGAGGGCCTTTACAATGAGCAGTTCTTC. This codes for CASSFREGLYNEQFF.

The rearrangement links TRBV11-2 to TRBJ1-1; D might be TRBD1 (5 bases). The germline CDR1 and CDR2 sequences are SGHAT and FQNNGV. V lost 5 bases and J lost 2, with 12 bases in between. This CDR3 comprises 14 residues. The CDR3 sequence: CASSRQGINTEAFF. The CDR3 nucleotides read TGTGCCAGCAGCCGGCAGGGTATTAACACTGAAGCTTTCTTT.

The rearrangement joins TRBV11-3 to TRBJ2-7, with TRBD1 matching over 7 bases. Germline-derived CDR1 and CDR2 are SGHNT and YENEEA. The V gene end was trimmed by 5 bases and the J gene end by 7 bases; junction bases not matched to a gene: 8. This CDR3 spans 13 amino acids. The CDR3 DNA follows: TGTGCCAGCAGCCACCCGACAGGGCGGGAGCAGTACTTC. Its translation is CASSHPTGREQYF.

The chain carries TRBV29-1 and TRBJ1-2; weak D call: TRBD1 (5 bases). Germline V gene lookup returns CDR1 SQVTM and CDR2 ANQGSEA. The length of the CDR3 is 14 residues. V lost 4 bases, J lost 3 bases, and 15 bases lay in between. CDR3 in amino acids: CSVGRGIYDYGYTF. CDR3 sequence (DNA): TGCAGCGTTGGAAGGGGAATATACGACTATGGCTACACCTTC.

The chain combines TRBV5-4 with TRBJ2-5; 8 bases match TRBD2. From germline, CDR1 is SGHNT and CDR2 YYREEE (reference sequence). With 2 bases clipped from V and 5 bases from J, the junction kept 5 bases outside the gene matches. The length of the CDR3 is 14 residues. The CDR3 reads CASSLAGVLETQYF. CDR3 DNA sequence: TGTGCCAGCAGCTTAGCGGGAGTACTGGAGACCCAGTACTTC.

V and J are TRBV28 and TRBJ1-2; 7 bases match TRBD1. The V segment lost 8 bases and the J segment 3 bases; nucleotides outside the gene matches: 9. CDR1 MDHEN and CDR2 SYDVKM come from the germline V gene. The CDR3 loop spans 14 amino acids. The CDR3 sequence is CASGQEIYDYGYTF. Written as DNA, the CDR3 is TGTGCCAGCGGACAGGAAATTTACGACTATGGCTACACCTTC.

V gene TRBV9 combines with J gene TRBJ2-6, with 7 bases matching TRBD2. The V gene end was trimmed by 3 bases and the J gene end by 3 bases; junction bases not matched to a gene: 3. CDR1 is SGDLS and CDR2 is YYNGEE in the germline V gene. This CDR3 is built from 15 residues. The CDR3 DNA sequence: TGTGCCAGCAGCGCTTGGGGGGGTGGGGCCAACGTCCTGACTTTC. Encoded protein: CASSAWGGGANVLTF.

V gene TRBV9 combines with J gene TRBJ2-4; D ambiguous. This CDR3 has 15 amino acids. V dropped 0 bases and J dropped 5 bases, with 12 bases sitting between them. Germline lookup yields CDR1 SGDLS and CDR2 YYNGEE. The CDR3 nucleotides are TGTGCCAGCAGCGTAGGGCTCACAGCACAAAACATTCAGTACTTC. Translation gives CASSVGLTAQNIQYF.

The genes are TRBV2 and TRBJ2-1, with 12 bases fitting TRBD2. With 3 bases clipped from V and 7 bases from J, the junction kept 13 bases outside the gene matches. The CDR3 length is 18 residues. Per the germline V gene, CDR1 is SNHLY and CDR2 is FYNNEI. The DNA for the CDR3 is TGTGCCAGCAGTGAGGGGGTGGGACTAGCGGGCCAAGTTAATGAGCAGTTCTTC. This sequence encodes CASSEGVGLAGQVNEQFF.

The V and J genes are TRBV6-1 and TRBJ2-5, with D perhaps TRBD2 (7 bases). The DNA end lines up better with TRBJ2-7; the J call may be wrong. The CDR3 loop spans 15 amino acids. Germline CDR1 reads MNHNS; CDR2 reads SASEGT. The CDR3 DNA follows: TGTGCCAGCTGGGGGGGGCTAGCGCGATCCTACGAGCAGTACTTC. Protein: CASWGGLARSYEQYF.

CDR3 DNA sequence: TGTGCCAGCAGTTCACCGGGACAGGGGTTGAACACTGAAGCTTTCTTT. Amino acid sequence: CASSSPGQGLNTEAFF. This chain joins TRBV28 and TRBJ1-1; 10 bases fit TRBD1. V dropped 4 bases and J dropped 0; count of bases not matched to a gene: 5. Germline values: CDR1 MDHEN, CDR2 SYDVKM. The CDR3 is 16 residues long.